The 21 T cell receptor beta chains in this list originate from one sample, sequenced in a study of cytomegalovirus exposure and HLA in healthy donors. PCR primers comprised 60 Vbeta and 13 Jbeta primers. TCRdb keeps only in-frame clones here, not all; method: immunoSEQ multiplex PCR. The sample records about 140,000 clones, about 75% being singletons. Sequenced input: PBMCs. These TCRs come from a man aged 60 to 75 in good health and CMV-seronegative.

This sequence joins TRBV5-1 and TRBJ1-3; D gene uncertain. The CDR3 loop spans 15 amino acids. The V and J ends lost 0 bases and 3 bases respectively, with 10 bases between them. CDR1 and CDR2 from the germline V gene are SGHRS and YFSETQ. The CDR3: CASSLGLLDGNTIYF. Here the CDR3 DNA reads TGCGCCAGCAGCTTGGGCCTCCTAGATGGAAACACCATATATTTT.

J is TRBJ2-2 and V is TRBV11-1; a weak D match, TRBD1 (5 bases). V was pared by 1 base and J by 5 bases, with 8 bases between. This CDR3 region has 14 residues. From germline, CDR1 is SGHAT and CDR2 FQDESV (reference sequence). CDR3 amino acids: CASSLGAGTGELFF. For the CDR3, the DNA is TGTGCCAGCAGCTTAGGGGCAGGGACCGGGGAGCTGTTTTTT.

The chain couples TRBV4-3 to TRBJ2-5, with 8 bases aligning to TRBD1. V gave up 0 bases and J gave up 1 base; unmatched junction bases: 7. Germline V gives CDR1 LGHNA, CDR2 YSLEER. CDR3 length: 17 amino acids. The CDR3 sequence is CASSQEADRALQETQYF. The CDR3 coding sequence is TGCGCCAGCAGCCAAGAGGCGGACAGGGCCCTCCAAGAGACCCAGTACTTC.

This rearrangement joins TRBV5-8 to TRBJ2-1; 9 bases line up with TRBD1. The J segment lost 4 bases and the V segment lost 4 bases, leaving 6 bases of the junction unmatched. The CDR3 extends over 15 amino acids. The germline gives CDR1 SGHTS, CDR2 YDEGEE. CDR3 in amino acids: CASSIGQGQYNEQFF. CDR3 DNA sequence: TGTGCCAGCAGCATCGGACAGGGGCAGTACAATGAGCAGTTCTTC. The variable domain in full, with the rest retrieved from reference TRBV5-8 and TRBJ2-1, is EAGVTQSPTHLIKTRGQQATLRCSPISGHTSVYWYQQALGLGLQFLLWYDEGEERNRGNFPPRFSGRQFPNYSSELNVNALELEDSALYLCASSIGQGQYNEQFFGPGTRLTVL.

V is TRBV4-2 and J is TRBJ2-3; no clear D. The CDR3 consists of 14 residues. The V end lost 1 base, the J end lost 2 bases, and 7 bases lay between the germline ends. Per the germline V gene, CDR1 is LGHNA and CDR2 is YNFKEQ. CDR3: CASSQASITDTQYF. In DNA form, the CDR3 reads TGTGCCAGCAGCCAAGCGAGCATCACAGATACGCAGTATTTT.

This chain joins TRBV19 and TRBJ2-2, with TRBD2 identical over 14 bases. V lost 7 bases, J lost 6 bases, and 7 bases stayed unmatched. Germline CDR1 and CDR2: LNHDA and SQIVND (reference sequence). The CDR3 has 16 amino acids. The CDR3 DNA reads TGTGCCAGTACTCCGGGACTAGCGGGAGAAGCCGGGGAGCTGTTTTTT. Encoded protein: CASTPGLAGEAGELFF.

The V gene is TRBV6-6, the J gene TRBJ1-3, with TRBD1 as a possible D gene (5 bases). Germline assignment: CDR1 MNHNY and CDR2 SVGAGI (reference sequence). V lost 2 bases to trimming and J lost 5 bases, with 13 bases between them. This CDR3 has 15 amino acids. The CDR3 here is CASSYIQGARNTIYF. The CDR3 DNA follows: TGTGCCAGCAGTTACATCCAGGGCGCGAGAAACACCATATATTTT.

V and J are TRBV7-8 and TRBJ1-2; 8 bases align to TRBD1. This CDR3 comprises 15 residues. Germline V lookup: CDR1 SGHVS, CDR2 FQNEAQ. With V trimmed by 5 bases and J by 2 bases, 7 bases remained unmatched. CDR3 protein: CASSQLGQANYGYTF. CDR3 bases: TGTGCCAGCAGCCAACTGGGACAGGCAAACTATGGCTACACCTTC.

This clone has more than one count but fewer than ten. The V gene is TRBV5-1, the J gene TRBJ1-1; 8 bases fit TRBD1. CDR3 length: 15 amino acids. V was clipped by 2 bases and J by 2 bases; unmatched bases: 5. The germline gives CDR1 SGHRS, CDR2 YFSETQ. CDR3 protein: CASSLRTGSNTEAFF. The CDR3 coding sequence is TGCGCCAGCAGCTTACGGACAGGGTCCAACACTGAAGCTTTCTTT. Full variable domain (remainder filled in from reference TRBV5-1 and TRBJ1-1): KAGVTQTPRYLIKTRGQQVTLSCSPISGHRSVSWYQQTPGQGLQFLFEYFSETQRNKGNFPGRFSGRQFSNSRSEMNVSTLELGDSALYLCASSLRTGSNTEAFFGQGTRLTVV.

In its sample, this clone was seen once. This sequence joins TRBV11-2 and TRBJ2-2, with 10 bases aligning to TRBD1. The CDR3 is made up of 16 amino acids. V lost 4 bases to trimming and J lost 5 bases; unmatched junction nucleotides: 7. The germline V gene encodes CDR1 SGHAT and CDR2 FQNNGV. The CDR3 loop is CASSWRQGALTGELFF. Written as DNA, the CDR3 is TGTGCCAGCAGCTGGAGACAGGGGGCTTTAACCGGGGAGCTGTTTTTT.

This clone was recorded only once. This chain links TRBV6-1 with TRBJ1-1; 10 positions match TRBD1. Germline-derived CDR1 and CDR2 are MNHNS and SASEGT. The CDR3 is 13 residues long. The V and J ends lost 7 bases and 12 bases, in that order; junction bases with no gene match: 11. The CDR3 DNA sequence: TGTGCCAGCACACGTGACAGGGGGCAACTCACTTTCTTT. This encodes CASTRDRGQLTFF.

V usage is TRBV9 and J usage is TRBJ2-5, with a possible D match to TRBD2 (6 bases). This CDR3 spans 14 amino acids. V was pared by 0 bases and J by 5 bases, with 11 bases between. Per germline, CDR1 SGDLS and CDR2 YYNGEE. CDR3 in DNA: TGTGCCAGCAGCGTAGGTGGGGGGAGGGAGACCCAGTACTTC. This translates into CASSVGGGRETQYF.

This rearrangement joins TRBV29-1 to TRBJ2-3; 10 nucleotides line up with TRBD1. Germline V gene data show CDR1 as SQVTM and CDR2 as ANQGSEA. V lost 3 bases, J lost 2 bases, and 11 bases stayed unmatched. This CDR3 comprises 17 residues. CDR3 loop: CSVDTRQGATDTDTQYF. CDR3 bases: TGCAGCGTTGATACCCGACAGGGGGCAACAGACACAGATACGCAGTATTTT.

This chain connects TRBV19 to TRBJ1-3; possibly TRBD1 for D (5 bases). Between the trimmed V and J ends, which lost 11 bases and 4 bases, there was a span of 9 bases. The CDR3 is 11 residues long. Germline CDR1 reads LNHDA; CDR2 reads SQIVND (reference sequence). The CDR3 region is CASRQGNTIYF. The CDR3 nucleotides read TGTGCCTCTAGACAGGGAAACACCATATATTTT.

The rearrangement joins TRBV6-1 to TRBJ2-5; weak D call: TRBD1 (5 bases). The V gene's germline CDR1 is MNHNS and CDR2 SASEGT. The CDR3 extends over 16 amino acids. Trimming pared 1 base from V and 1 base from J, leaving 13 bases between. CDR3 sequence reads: CASSEDIRQIQETQYF. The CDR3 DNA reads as TGTGCCAGCAGTGAAGATATTAGACAGATCCAAGAGACCCAGTACTTC.

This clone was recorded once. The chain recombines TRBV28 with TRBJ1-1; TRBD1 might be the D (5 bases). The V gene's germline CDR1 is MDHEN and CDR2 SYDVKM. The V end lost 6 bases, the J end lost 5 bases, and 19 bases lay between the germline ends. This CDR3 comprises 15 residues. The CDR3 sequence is CASSPPGVKVTEAFF. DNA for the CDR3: TGTGCCAGCAGCCCGCCGGGGGTGAAGGTGACTGAAGCTTTCTTT.

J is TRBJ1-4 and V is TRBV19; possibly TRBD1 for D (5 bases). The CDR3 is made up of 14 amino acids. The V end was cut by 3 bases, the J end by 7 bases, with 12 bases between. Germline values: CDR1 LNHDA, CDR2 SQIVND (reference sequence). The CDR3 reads CASSIIRGSEKLFF. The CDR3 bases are TGTGCCAGTAGTATTATACGGGGGAGTGAAAAACTGTTTTTT.

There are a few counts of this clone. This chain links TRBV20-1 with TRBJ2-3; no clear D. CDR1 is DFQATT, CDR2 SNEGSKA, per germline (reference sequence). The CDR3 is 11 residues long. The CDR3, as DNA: TGCAGCGCTGAGTCCACAGATACGCAGTATTTT. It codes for CSAESTDTQYF.

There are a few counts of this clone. As DNA, the CDR3 is TGTGCCAGCAGTGAAGAGGGGGGACAGCGGAACACCATATATTTT. The encoded protein is CASSEEGGQRNTIYF. The rearrangement joins TRBV6-1 to TRBJ1-3, with 7 positions matching TRBD1. The V gene end was trimmed by 1 base and the J gene end by 7 bases; junction bases not matched to a gene: 7. Germline loops: CDR1 MNHNS, CDR2 SASEGT. This CDR3 comprises 15 residues.

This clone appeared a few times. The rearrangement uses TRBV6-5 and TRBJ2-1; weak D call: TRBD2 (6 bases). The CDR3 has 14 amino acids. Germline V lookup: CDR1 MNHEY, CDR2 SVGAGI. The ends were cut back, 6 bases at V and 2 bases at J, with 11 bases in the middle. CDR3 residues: CASSRDSPYNEQFF. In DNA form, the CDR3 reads TGTGCCAGCAGCCGGGACTCCCCCTACAATGAGCAGTTCTTC.

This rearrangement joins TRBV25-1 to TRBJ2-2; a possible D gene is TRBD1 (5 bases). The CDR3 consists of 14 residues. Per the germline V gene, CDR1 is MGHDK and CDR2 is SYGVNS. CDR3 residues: CGTQLKRNTGELFF. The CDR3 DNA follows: TGTGGGACACAACTAAAAAGAAACACCGGGGAGCTGTTTTTT.